Listed below are T cell receptor beta chains from one sample, sequenced in a study of Ad26.COV2.S vaccination and SARS-CoV-2 variants. Produced via immunoSEQ multiplex PCR; TCRdb's table is partial and in-frame only. The table shows about 350,000 clones, with roughly 94% occurring only once. The sample consisted of peripheral blood, taken after recovery from COVID-19. These receptors were obtained from a human donor who had recovered from COVID-19. Each CDR3 is given with its conserved first and last residue. Each record gives: clone size, V gene, D gene, J gene, CDR3 DNA, CDR3 protein. D genes are given only for firm matches. Only some rows state a clone size, as once, few, many or a class for expanded clones.

abundance: once; v_gene: TRBV7-6; d_gene: TRBD1; j_gene: TRBJ2-5; CDR3nt: TGTGCCAGCAGCTCTTCGGACAGGGGGGGTTTGGAAGAGACCCAGTACTTC; CDR3aa: CASSSSDRGGLEETQYF
abundance: .; v_gene: TRBV5-4; d_gene: TRBD2; j_gene: TRBJ2-1; CDR3nt: TGTGCCAGCAGCTTGAGCAGCGGGGGGCCGAACTCACGCAATGAGCAGTTCTTC; CDR3aa: CASSLSSGGPNSRNEQFF
abundance: .; v_gene: TRBV5-1; d_gene: TRBD1; j_gene: TRBJ1-2; CDR3nt: TGCGCCAGCAGCTCGTCAAAACAAGACAGGGGGCAGAACTATGGCTACACCTTC; CDR3aa: CASSSSKQDRGQNYGYTF
abundance: once; v_gene: TRBV11-2; d_gene: .; j_gene: TRBJ1-4; CDR3nt: TGTGCCAGCAGCGGAAGCGGGAAACTGTTTTTT; CDR3aa: CASSGSGKLFF
abundance: once; v_gene: TRBV7-2; d_gene: TRBD1; j_gene: TRBJ1-4; CDR3nt: TGTGCCAGCAGCTTAGACAGGGGAAGAGGTGAAAAACTGTTTTTT; CDR3aa: CASSLDRGRGEKLFF
abundance: .; v_gene: TRBV7-2; d_gene: .; j_gene: TRBJ1-1; CDR3nt: TGTGCCAGCAGCTTCGCCCGACAGGCTGAAGCTTTCTTT; CDR3aa: CASSFARQAEAFF
abundance: .; v_gene: TRBV18; d_gene: TRBD1; j_gene: TRBJ2-3; CDR3nt: TGTGCCAGCTCCCCCCTGACGGACAGGGGTACAGATACGCAGTATTTT; CDR3aa: CASSPLTDRGTDTQYF
abundance: .; v_gene: TRBV10-3; d_gene: TRBD1; j_gene: TRBJ2-3; CDR3nt: TGTGCCATCAGTGATGGGACAGGTCCCTCCACAGATACGCAGTATTTT; CDR3aa: CAISDGTGPSTDTQYF
abundance: once; v_gene: TRBV7-2; d_gene: TRBD2; j_gene: TRBJ2-7; CDR3nt: TGTGCCAGCAGCTTCATGAGGGGTAGCGGGGGGCAGGAGCAGTACTTC; CDR3aa: CASSFMRGSGGQEQYF
abundance: .; v_gene: TRBV4-1; d_gene: TRBD1; j_gene: TRBJ1-6; CDR3nt: TGCGCCAGCAGCCACCGACAGGGTGCGTCACCCCTCCACTTT; CDR3aa: CASSHRQGASPLHF
abundance: .; v_gene: TRBV12-3/TRBV12-4; d_gene: .; j_gene: TRBJ1-1; CDR3nt: TGTGCCAGCAGCCCTGGAAAGAACACTGAAGCTTTCTTT; CDR3aa: CASSPGKNTEAFF
abundance: .; v_gene: TRBV5-1; d_gene: .; j_gene: TRBJ1-3; CDR3nt: TGCGCCAGCAGCCCTCTCGGCACAACCTCTGGAAACACCATATATTTT; CDR3aa: CASSPLGTTSGNTIYF
abundance: .; v_gene: TRBV6-6; d_gene: .; j_gene: TRBJ2-7; CDR3nt: TGTGCCAGCCTGACCTGTGGGCACTTC; CDR3aa: CASLTCGHF
abundance: .; v_gene: TRBV11-3; d_gene: TRBD1; j_gene: TRBJ1-1; CDR3nt: TGTGCCAGCAGCTCCCGGACAGGCCCGAACACTGAAGCTTTCTTT; CDR3aa: CASSSRTGPNTEAFF
abundance: .; v_gene: TRBV5-3; d_gene: TRBD2; j_gene: TRBJ2-3; CDR3nt: TGTGCCAGAAGCTCCGGGACTAGCGGGGGGAGAGATACGCAGTATTTT; CDR3aa: CARSSGTSGGRDTQYF
abundance: .; v_gene: TRBV18; d_gene: TRBD1; j_gene: TRBJ1-1; CDR3nt: TGTGCCAGCTCACCGGGACAGGGACTGGGCACTGAAGCTTTCTTT; CDR3aa: CASSPGQGLGTEAFF
abundance: .; v_gene: TRBV19; d_gene: .; j_gene: TRBJ1-3; CDR3nt: TGTGCCAGTAGAACAGGAGGCTCTGGAAACACCATATATTTT; CDR3aa: CASRTGGSGNTIYF
abundance: .; v_gene: TRBV24-1; d_gene: TRBD1; j_gene: TRBJ1-4; CDR3nt: TGTGCCACCAGTGACCGGACAGGGGGCGCGAAGGATGAAAAACTGTTTTTT; CDR3aa: CATSDRTGGAKDEKLFF
abundance: once; v_gene: TRBV15; d_gene: .; j_gene: TRBJ1-5; CDR3nt: TGTGCCACCAGCGGATATAGCAATCAGCCCCAGCATTTT; CDR3aa: CATSGYSNQPQHF
abundance: .; v_gene: TRBV7-6; d_gene: TRBD1; j_gene: TRBJ1-2; CDR3nt: TGTGCCAGCAGCTTATCTGGAGGCGGGACAGGGGAAAACTATGGCTACACCTTC; CDR3aa: CASSLSGGGTGENYGYTF
abundance: once; v_gene: TRBV2; d_gene: .; j_gene: TRBJ1-2; CDR3nt: TGTGCCAGCATCGGCTATGGCTACACCTTC; CDR3aa: CASIGYGYTF
abundance: .; v_gene: TRBV2; d_gene: .; j_gene: TRBJ2-1; CDR3nt: TGTGCCAGCATCGGAGGGAATGAGCAGTTCTTC; CDR3aa: CASIGGNEQFF
abundance: .; v_gene: TRBV4-3; d_gene: TRBD2; j_gene: TRBJ2-7; CDR3nt: TGCGCCAGCAGCCAAGAGTACGGACTAGCGGGGGGGTCCTACGAGCAGTACTTC; CDR3aa: CASSQEYGLAGGSYEQYF
abundance: .; v_gene: TRBV29-1; d_gene: .; j_gene: TRBJ1-1; CDR3nt: TGCAGCGCCTCCCAGGGGCGCAGGGCTTTCTTT; CDR3aa: CSASQGRRAFF
abundance: .; v_gene: TRBV2; d_gene: .; j_gene: TRBJ2-7; CDR3nt: TGTGCCAGCAGTGAAGACAGGTCATACGAGCAGTACTTC; CDR3aa: CASSEDRSYEQYF
abundance: .; v_gene: TRBV19; d_gene: .; j_gene: TRBJ2-7; CDR3nt: TGTGCCAGTAGTTCCCACCTAACACTGAGCTCCTACGAGCAGTACTTC; CDR3aa: CASSSHLTLSSYEQYF
abundance: once; v_gene: TRBV19; d_gene: .; j_gene: TRBJ2-2; CDR3nt: TGTGCCAGTAGTATCGGGCCCACCGGGGAGCTGTTTTTT; CDR3aa: CASSIGPTGELFF
abundance: .; v_gene: TRBV27; d_gene: .; j_gene: TRBJ2-7; CDR3nt: TGTGCCAGCAGTTGGGGCCGGGGAGGCGAGCAGTACTTC; CDR3aa: CASSWGRGGEQYF
abundance: .; v_gene: TRBV14; d_gene: .; j_gene: TRBJ1-2; CDR3nt: TGTGCCAGCAGCCAAAAGGCCTTTATCTCGGGCTACACCTTC; CDR3aa: CASSQKAFISGYTF
abundance: .; v_gene: TRBV5-8; d_gene: TRBD1; j_gene: TRBJ2-7; CDR3nt: TGTGCCAGCAGTTGGGGGACAGGGAGCTCCTACGAGCAGTACTTC; CDR3aa: CASSWGTGSSYEQYF
abundance: .; v_gene: TRBV4-1; d_gene: .; j_gene: TRBJ2-7; CDR3nt: TGCGCCAGCAGCCACAGAGCTTCCTACGAGCAGTACTTC; CDR3aa: CASSHRASYEQYF
abundance: .; v_gene: TRBV6-5; d_gene: .; j_gene: TRBJ2-1; CDR3nt: TGTGCCAGCAGTTACCCCGATACGAATGAGCAGTTCTTC; CDR3aa: CASSYPDTNEQFF
abundance: .; v_gene: TRBV6-6; d_gene: TRBD1; j_gene: TRBJ1-6; CDR3nt: TGTGCCAGCGTACCGGGGACAGATAATTCACCCCTCCACTTT; CDR3aa: CASVPGTDNSPLHF
abundance: .; v_gene: TRBV12-3/TRBV12-4; d_gene: TRBD1; j_gene: TRBJ1-5; CDR3nt: TGTGCCAGCTCACAGGGGACTCAGCCCCAGCATTTT; CDR3aa: CASSQGTQPQHF
abundance: .; v_gene: TRBV2; d_gene: TRBD1; j_gene: TRBJ1-2; CDR3nt: TGTGCCAGCAGTGTTAAAGGGGCAGGGGGTGGTACAGGCGGCTACACCTTC; CDR3aa: CASSVKGAGGGTGGYTF
abundance: few; v_gene: TRBV16; d_gene: TRBD1; j_gene: TRBJ2-7; CDR3nt: TGTGCCAGCAGCCAAAGGGCCGGACAGGACCCCTACGAGCAGTACTTC; CDR3aa: CASSQRAGQDPYEQYF
abundance: .; v_gene: TRBV5-1; d_gene: .; j_gene: TRBJ1-2; CDR3nt: TGCGCCAGCAGCGCAACAGATCAGACTCGAGGCTACACCTTC; CDR3aa: CASSATDQTRGYTF
abundance: .; v_gene: TRBV4-1; d_gene: .; j_gene: TRBJ1-2; CDR3nt: TGCGCCAGCAGCCAAGAAGGGATCAGGGATGGCTACACCTTC; CDR3aa: CASSQEGIRDGYTF
abundance: .; v_gene: TRBV7-2; d_gene: TRBD2; j_gene: TRBJ2-3; CDR3nt: TGTGCCAGCAGCGTGCAACCGGGACTAGCGCTAAATACGCAGTATTTT; CDR3aa: CASSVQPGLALNTQYF
abundance: .; v_gene: TRBV2; d_gene: TRBD1; j_gene: TRBJ1-2; CDR3nt: TGTGCCAGCATTACAGGGGGCGCAAACTATGGCTACACCTTC; CDR3aa: CASITGGANYGYTF
abundance: .; v_gene: TRBV9; d_gene: .; j_gene: TRBJ2-2; CDR3nt: TGTGCCAGCAGCGTAGAGGAGGGGGCGCATTCCGGGGAGCTGTTTTTT; CDR3aa: CASSVEEGAHSGELFF
abundance: .; v_gene: TRBV28; d_gene: .; j_gene: TRBJ1-1; CDR3nt: TGTGCCAGCAGTTTAAGCAGGTCGGGGAACACTGAAGCTTTCTTT; CDR3aa: CASSLSRSGNTEAFF
abundance: .; v_gene: TRBV6-5; d_gene: TRBD1; j_gene: TRBJ1-5; CDR3nt: TGTGCCAGCAGCCTTCGGGACAGTCAGCCCCAGCATTTT; CDR3aa: CASSLRDSQPQHF
abundance: .; v_gene: TRBV11-3; d_gene: TRBD1; j_gene: TRBJ2-5; CDR3nt: TGTGCCAGCAGCCCGGGACAGGGCACTCAAGAGACCCAGTACTTC; CDR3aa: CASSPGQGTQETQYF
abundance: .; v_gene: TRBV19; d_gene: .; j_gene: TRBJ1-4; CDR3nt: TGTGCCAGTAGCCCCAGACTGGGCGCCGGTAGTGAAAAACTGTTTTTT; CDR3aa: CASSPRLGAGSEKLFF
abundance: .; v_gene: TRBV11-2; d_gene: TRBD1; j_gene: TRBJ2-7; CDR3nt: TGTGCCAGCAGACCATGGACAGGGGTCTCCTACGAGCAGTACTTC; CDR3aa: CASRPWTGVSYEQYF
abundance: .; v_gene: TRBV25-1; d_gene: .; j_gene: TRBJ2-3; CDR3nt: TGTGCCAGCAGTGAGAATCTACCAGATACGCAGTATTTT; CDR3aa: CASSENLPDTQYF
abundance: .; v_gene: TRBV7-2; d_gene: TRBD2; j_gene: TRBJ2-7; CDR3nt: TGTGCCAGCAGCTTACCGGGACTAGCGGGGGGGATCGGGGAGCAGTACTTC; CDR3aa: CASSLPGLAGGIGEQYF
abundance: .; v_gene: TRBV4-3; d_gene: TRBD2; j_gene: TRBJ2-3; CDR3nt: TGCGCCAGCAGCCAAGATTGGAGCGGGGGGCGCACAGATACGCAGTATTTT; CDR3aa: CASSQDWSGGRTDTQYF
abundance: .; v_gene: TRBV21-1; d_gene: .; j_gene: TRBJ1-1; CDR3nt: TGTGCCAGCAGCCACCCCCGGGGACGGGCTTTCTTT; CDR3aa: CASSHPRGRAFF
abundance: .; v_gene: TRBV24-1; d_gene: .; j_gene: TRBJ2-1; CDR3nt: TGTGCCACCAGTGACTCCTCCACAGGATTGGAAGAGCAGTTCTTC; CDR3aa: CATSDSSTGLEEQFF
abundance: .; v_gene: TRBV5-5; d_gene: TRBD1; j_gene: TRBJ2-3; CDR3nt: TGTGCCAGCAGCACACGGGACAGGGGAAGGTTTAGGGCTAGCACAGATACGCAGTATTTT; CDR3aa: CASSTRDRGRFRASTDTQYF
abundance: .; v_gene: TRBV7-2; d_gene: .; j_gene: TRBJ2-7; CDR3nt: TGTGCCAGCAGCTTAGGACAGGACGAGCAGTACTTC; CDR3aa: CASSLGQDEQYF
abundance: .; v_gene: TRBV6-5; d_gene: .; j_gene: TRBJ1-5; CDR3nt: TGTGCCAGCAGTCCTACAGGTTATCAGCCCCAGCATTTT; CDR3aa: CASSPTGYQPQHF